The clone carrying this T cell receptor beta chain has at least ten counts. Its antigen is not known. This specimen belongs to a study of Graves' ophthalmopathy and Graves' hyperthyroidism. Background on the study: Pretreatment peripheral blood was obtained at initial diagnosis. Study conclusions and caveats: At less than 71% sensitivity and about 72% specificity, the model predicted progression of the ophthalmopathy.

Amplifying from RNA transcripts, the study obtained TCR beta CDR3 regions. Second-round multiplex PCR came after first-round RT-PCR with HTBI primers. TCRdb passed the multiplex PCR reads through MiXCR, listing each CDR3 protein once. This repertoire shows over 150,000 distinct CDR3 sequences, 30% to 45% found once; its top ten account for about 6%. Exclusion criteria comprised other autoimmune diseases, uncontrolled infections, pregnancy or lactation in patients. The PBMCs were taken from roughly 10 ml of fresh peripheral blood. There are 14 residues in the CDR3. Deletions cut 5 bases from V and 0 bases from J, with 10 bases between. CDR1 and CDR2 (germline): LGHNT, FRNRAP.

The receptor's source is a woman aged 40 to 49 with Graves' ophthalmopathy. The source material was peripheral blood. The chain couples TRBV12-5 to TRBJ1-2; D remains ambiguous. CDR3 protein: CASGPSGANYGYTF. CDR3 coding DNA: TGTGCTAGTGGTCCCTCAGGTGCTAACTATGGCTACACCTTC.